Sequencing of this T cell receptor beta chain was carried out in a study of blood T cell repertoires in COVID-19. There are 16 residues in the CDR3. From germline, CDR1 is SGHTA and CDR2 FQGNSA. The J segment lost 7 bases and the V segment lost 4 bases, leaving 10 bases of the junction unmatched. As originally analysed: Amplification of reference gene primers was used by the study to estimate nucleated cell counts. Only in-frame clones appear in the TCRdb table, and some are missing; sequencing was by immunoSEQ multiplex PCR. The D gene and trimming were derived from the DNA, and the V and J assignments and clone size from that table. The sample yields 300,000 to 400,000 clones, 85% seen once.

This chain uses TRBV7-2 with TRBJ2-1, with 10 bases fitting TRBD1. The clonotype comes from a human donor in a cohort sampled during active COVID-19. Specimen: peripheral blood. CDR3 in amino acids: CASSSRDRGNWNEQFF. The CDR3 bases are TGTGCCAGCAGCTCCCGGGACAGGGGTAATTGGAATGAGCAGTTCTTC.